This TCR beta chain was sequenced in a study of T cell changes during pregnancy in multiple sclerosis. Germline lookup yields CDR1 LNHDA and CDR2 SQIVND (reference sequence). The CDR3 is made up of 14 amino acids. V was trimmed by 4 bases and J by 6 bases, leaving 13 bases between them. TCRdb keeps only in-frame clones here, not all; method: immunoSEQ multiplex PCR. This sample has approximately 70,000 clones, with about 93% found just once. The source of this sequence is a female donor in good health, enrolled as a control in a pregnancy study. The chain uses TRBV19 and TRBJ1-5, with D uncertain. Specimen: peripheral blood, collected in the first trimester of pregnancy. CDR3 loop: CASSNANVPQPQHF. In DNA, the CDR3 is TGTGCCAGTAGTAACGCTAACGTCCCTCAGCCCCAGCATTTT.